A single sample gave rise to the 30 T cell receptor beta chains below, sequenced in a study of T cell responses to AZD1222 COVID-19 vaccine. The repertoire was sequenced with immunoSEQ multiplex PCR; TCRdb's copy has only in-frame clones and lacks some. The sample has over 110,000 clones, approximately 90% seen once. Sample: peripheral blood, taken on day 0 of AZD1222 vaccination. The receptor source for this set is an adult in good health.

CDR3 coding DNA: TGTGCCAGCAGGGGCCCCGGGACAGGGGGCAACGAGCAGTACTTC. Translating gives CASRGPGTGGNEQYF. The V gene is TRBV7-8, the J gene TRBJ2-7, with 12 bases aligning to TRBD1. CDR1 is SGHVS, CDR2 FQNEAQ, per germline. This CDR3 is built from 15 residues. Trimming took 6 bases from V and 5 from J; bases not matched to a gene: 8.

The rearrangement joins TRBV11-3 to TRBJ2-7; possible D gene TRBD1, 5 bases. V was cut by 3 bases and J by 3 bases, with 9 bases left in between. Germline values: CDR1 SGHNT, CDR2 YENEEA. The CDR3 runs to 13 residues. CDR3 residues: CASSLTAFYEQYF. The CDR3 DNA is TGTGCCAGCAGCTTGACAGCTTTCTACGAGCAGTACTTC. The variable domain in full, completed from reference TRBV11-3 and TRBJ2-7, reads EAGVVQSPRYKIIEKKQPVAFWCNPISGHNTLYWYLQNLGQGPELLIRYENEEAVDDSQLPKDRFSAERLKGVDSTLKIQPAELGDSAVYLCASSLTAFYEQYFGPGTRLTVT.

This clone occurred once. V is TRBV7-8 and J is TRBJ2-7; TRBD1 matches at 11 bases. The V gene end was trimmed by 5 bases and the J gene end by 0 bases; junction bases not matched to a gene: 3. Germline CDR1 is SGHVS and CDR2 is FQNEAQ. This CDR3 region has 15 residues. CDR3 nucleotides: TGTGCCAGCAGCAATGGACAGGGGGCCTCCTACGAGCAGTACTTC. Its protein product is CASSNGQGASYEQYF.

V and J are TRBV19 and TRBJ1-5; D possibly corresponds to TRBD1 (5 bases). The CDR3 is 13 amino acids. The V gene's germline CDR1 is LNHDA and CDR2 SQIVND (reference sequence). V lost 5 bases and J 7 bases, leaving 12 bases between the germline ends. The CDR3: CASSYPGIQPQHF. The CDR3 DNA reads as TGTGCCAGTAGTTATCCAGGGATCCAGCCCCAGCATTTT.

The chain uses TRBV13 and TRBJ1-4; possibly TRBD1 for D (6 bases). The germline V gene encodes CDR1 PRHDT and CDR2 FYEKMQ (reference sequence). This CDR3 has 13 residues. The V end was cut by 2 bases, the J end by 7 bases, with 8 bases between. The CDR3 loop reads CASSLRGREKLFF. The CDR3 DNA is TGTGCCAGCAGCTTACGGGGGCGTGAAAAACTGTTTTTT.

A few counts support this clone. The chain joins TRBV21-1 to TRBJ2-2; TRBD1, as called in the table, went unchecked against the DNA. TRBV21-1 represents a pseudogene. This CDR3 region has 13 residues. DNA for the CDR3: TGTGCCAGCATCCCAGGGGGCACCGGGGAGCTGTTTTTT. Translating it yields CASIPGGTGELFF.

This clone was seen only once. This chain links TRBV7-2 with TRBJ1-1; perhaps TRBD1 as D (6 bases). CDR3 size: 12 residues. Looked up from germline, CDR1 is SGHTA and CDR2 is FQGNSA. The ends were cut back, 5 bases at V and 5 bases at J, with 9 bases in the middle. The DNA for the CDR3 is TGTGCCAGCAGCCCAGGGGTGACTGAAGCTTTCTTT. Residues: CASSPGVTEAFF.

The CDR3 DNA follows: TGCGCCAGCAGCTGGGGACAGTTGAACACCGGGGAGCTGTTTTTT. It is translated as CASSWGQLNTGELFF. The V gene is TRBV5-1, the J gene TRBJ2-2; 7 bases match TRBD1. The CDR3 spans 15 residues. V lost 3 bases to trimming and J lost 1 base; unmatched junction nucleotides: 3. Germline CDR1 reads SGHRS; CDR2 reads YFSETQ.

CDR3 DNA sequence: TGTGCCAGCAGCCCGAGGCGGCAAAGTCACTATGGCTACACCTTC. Amino acid sequence: CASSPRRQSHYGYTF. This chain connects TRBV5-4 to TRBJ1-2; D ambiguous. This CDR3 contains 15 residues. CDR1 SGHNT and CDR2 YYREEE come from the germline V gene (reference sequence). Trimming removed 4 bases from V and 3 bases from J, with 16 bases in between.

J is TRBJ2-2 and V is TRBV27, with D perhaps matching TRBD1 (7 bases). Deletions cut 6 bases from V and 2 bases from J, with 13 bases between. This CDR3 is 15 amino acids long. Per the germline V gene, CDR1 is MNHEY and CDR2 is SMNVEV (reference sequence). DNA of the CDR3: TGTGCCAGCAGGGGGGGACAGATAAACACCGGGGAGCTGTTTTTT. It yields the protein CASRGGQINTGELFF.

The V and J genes are TRBV19 and TRBJ1-4; no definite D call. CDR3 size: 11 residues. From germline, CDR1 is LNHDA and CDR2 SQIVND (reference sequence). V gave up 6 bases and J gave up 5 bases, with 4 bases separating them. The DNA of the CDR3 is TGTGCCAGTAGAGCAAATGAAAAACTGTTTTTT. Protein: CASRANEKLFF.

V gene TRBV2 combines with J gene TRBJ2-7; a weak D match, TRBD2 (5 bases). Germline values: CDR1 SNHLY, CDR2 FYNNEI. With 7 bases removed from V and 0 bases from J, the gap between germline ends came to 16 bases. The CDR3 length is 15 residues. CDR3 residues: CASTQDSASSYEQYF. For the CDR3, the DNA is TGTGCCAGCACCCAGGATAGCGCGAGCTCCTACGAGCAGTACTTC.

The rearrangement uses TRBV19 and TRBJ2-7; D may be TRBD1 (5 bases). In germline, CDR1 is LNHDA, CDR2 SQIVND (reference sequence). The CDR3 runs to 13 residues. Between the trimmed V and J ends, which lost 4 bases and 3 bases, there was a span of 10 bases. For the CDR3, the DNA is TGTGCCAGTAGTAGACAGCCTAACTACGAGCAGTACTTC. It specifies CASSRQPNYEQYF.

The rearrangement joins TRBV4-3 to TRBJ1-4, with TRBD1 matching over 8 bases. Trimming removed 1 base from V and 6 bases from J; junction bases left unmatched: 10. CDR3 length equals 17 residues. Germline V lookup: CDR1 LGHNA, CDR2 YSLEER. For the CDR3, the DNA is TGCGCCAGCAGCCAAGGACAGGGGATAGGCGGTGATGAAAAACTGTTTTTT. Its translation is CASSQGQGIGGDEKLFF.

The chain links TRBV28 to TRBJ2-7; the D call may be TRBD1 or TRBD2 (5 bases each). The length of the CDR3 is 15 residues. Trimming pared 3 bases from V and 1 base from J, leaving 13 bases between. Looked up from germline, CDR1 is MDHEN and CDR2 is SYDVKM. CDR3 nucleotide sequence: TGTGCCAGCAGTTTTAGGGGAGATTGGTCCTACGAGCAGTACTTC. Its protein is CASSFRGDWSYEQYF.

The J gene is TRBJ1-5, the V gene TRBV5-1; D ambiguous. The ends were cut back, 3 bases at V and 8 bases at J, with 18 bases in the middle. From germline, CDR1 is SGHRS and CDR2 YFSETQ. The CDR3 length is 15 residues. CDR3 residues: CASSYGRHFQEPQHF. The CDR3 region has the DNA TGCGCCAGCAGCTACGGACGCCATTTCCAGGAGCCCCAGCATTTT.

This clone has just one count. The rearrangement uses TRBV2 and TRBJ2-7, with 9 bases identical to TRBD1. CDR3 length: 14 residues. Germline V CDR1 and CDR2: SNHLY, FYNNEI. V shed 6 bases, J shed 1 base, and the junction held 4 bases outside the gene matches. The CDR3 DNA sequence: TGTGCCAGCAGGGGACAGGGTACTTCCTACGAGCAGTACTTC. Encoded protein: CASRGQGTSYEQYF.

In the case of this clone: This CDR3 is also generated by other DNA sequences in the sample. This sequence joins TRBV3-1 (or the pseudogene TRBV3-2) and TRBJ1-1; TRBD1 is a possible D gene (5 bases). Germline CDR1 and CDR2: LGHDT and YNNKEL (reference sequence). V was pared by 4 bases and J by 5 bases, with 11 bases between. The CDR3 runs to 13 residues. In DNA form, the CDR3 reads TGTGCCAGCAGCCCCCTTTCAGGGACTGAAGCTTTCTTT. Translation gives CASSPLSGTEAFF.

CDR3 in DNA: TGTGCCAGCAGTCCCGTAGGGCAGGTTAATGAAAAACTGTTTTTT. This translates into CASSPVGQVNEKLFF. The chain combines TRBV25-1 with TRBJ1-4, with no clear D. Germline V gene lookup returns CDR1 MGHDK and CDR2 SYGVNS. The ends were cut back, 5 bases at V and 4 bases at J, with 14 bases in the middle. This CDR3 has 15 residues.

This sequence joins TRBV21-1 and TRBJ1-5; TRBD1 is the table's D call and was not checked against the DNA. TRBV21-1 is tagged as a pseudogene. The CDR3 sequence is 15 residues long. CDR3 protein: CASSKADREDQPQHF. In DNA form, the CDR3 reads TGTGCCAGCAGCAAAGCGGACAGGGAGGATCAGCCCCAGCATTTT.

The chain couples TRBV7-2 to TRBJ1-2; TRBD1 agrees at 7 bases. The CDR3 is 11 amino acids. V shed 5 bases and J 14 bases; nucleotides not matched to a gene: 8. Germline values: CDR1 SGHTA, CDR2 FQGNSA. The CDR3 reads CASSPRDSHTF. CDR3 DNA sequence: TGTGCCAGCAGCCCCAGGGACAGCCATACCTTC.

The rearrangement joins TRBV11-3 to TRBJ2-1, with a tentative D call TRBD2 (6 bases). This CDR3 has 14 residues. V was cut by 3 bases and J by 10 bases, with 16 bases left in between. CDR1 is SGHNT and CDR2 is YENEEA in the germline V gene. This chain's CDR3 is CASSLNSGLWEQFF. As DNA, the CDR3 is TGTGCCAGCAGCTTGAACAGCGGGCTATGGGAGCAGTTCTTC.

J is TRBJ1-2 and V is TRBV6-5; no reliable D call. The V gene's germline CDR1 is MNHEY and CDR2 SVGAGI. This CDR3 contains 13 residues. V was trimmed by 3 bases and J by 2 bases, leaving 7 bases between them. The CDR3 sequence is CASSYDENYGYTF. The CDR3 nucleotides read TGTGCCAGCAGTTATGACGAGAACTATGGCTACACCTTC.

The chain joins TRBV15 to TRBJ1-5; no clear D. This CDR3 has 15 residues. Germline V gives CDR1 LNHNV, CDR2 YYDKDF (reference sequence). The germline V and J ends were trimmed by 3 bases and 2 bases, with 11 bases remaining between them. The CDR3 loop reads CATSSPLWGNQPQHF. As DNA, the CDR3 is TGTGCCACCAGCAGCCCTTTGTGGGGCAATCAGCCCCAGCATTTT.

V usage is TRBV29-1 and J usage is TRBJ2-5; D call uncertain. V lost 6 bases and J 5 bases, leaving 19 bases between the germline ends. This CDR3 region has 14 residues. Per the germline V gene, CDR1 is SQVTM and CDR2 is ANQGSEA. The CDR3, as DNA: TGCAGCGTCGTCCCCCAGACCGCCAGGGAGACCCAGTACTTC. Residues: CSVVPQTARETQYF.

This clone was recorded a few times. V is TRBV7-7 and J is TRBJ2-7, with a possible D match to TRBD2 (6 bases). Trimming stripped 4 bases from V and 0 bases from J, with 16 bases between. CDR3 length equals 16 residues. Germline CDR1 is SSHAT and CDR2 is FNYEAQ (reference sequence). CDR3 sequence: CASSYTGTLSSYEQYF. The CDR3 DNA is TGTGCCAGCAGCTACACCGGGACTCTGAGCTCCTACGAGCAGTACTTC.

V and J are TRBV2 and TRBJ1-5; the match to TRBD1 covers 8 bases. Germline assignment: CDR1 SNHLY and CDR2 FYNNEI. V lost 6 bases, J lost 5 bases, and 6 bases stayed unmatched. The CDR3 spans 14 residues. The CDR3 here is CASSPDRDDQPQHF. In nucleotides, the CDR3 is TGTGCCAGCAGCCCGGACAGGGACGATCAGCCCCAGCATTTT.

The chain employs TRBV30 and TRBJ2-1; TRBD2 matches 9 bases. Germline CDR1 GTSNPN, CDR2 SVGIG (reference sequence). This CDR3 is built from 15 residues. V lost 5 bases and J lost 3; bases outside the gene matches: 8. CDR3 amino acids: CAWGLGLALYNEQFF. DNA of the CDR3: TGTGCCTGGGGCCTGGGACTAGCACTCTACAATGAGCAGTTCTTC.

This chain uses TRBV27 with TRBJ1-5; D not certain. From germline, CDR1 is MNHEY and CDR2 SMNVEV (reference sequence). This CDR3 is built from 14 residues. Deletions cut 6 bases from V and 2 bases from J, with 11 bases between. CDR3 in DNA: TGTGCCAGCAGCTATCGGAGAGGCAATCAGCCCCAGCATTTT. This translates into CASSYRRGNQPQHF.

V is TRBV29-1 and J is TRBJ2-3; 9 bases fit TRBD2. The CDR3 is 12 amino acids. Germline V CDR1 and CDR2: SQVTM, ANQGSEA. After removal of 5 bases from V and 14 bases from J, the junction contained 11 bases not matched to a gene. This chain's CDR3 is CSVLDLAGSGYF. CDR3 bases: TGCAGCGTTTTAGATCTAGCGGGATCAGGGTATTTT.